This T cell receptor (beta chain) is drawn from a study of T cells in Graves' hyperthyroidism and ophthalmopathy. Germline V gives CDR1 SGHTA, CDR2 FQGNSA. CDR3 size: 15 residues. Trimming removed 9 bases at V and 3 bases at J, with 15 bases between. TCR beta CDR3 regions were amplified from RNA transcripts. The HTBI primer set served for first-round RT-PCR of the TCR CDR3. TCRdb analysed the multiplex PCR reads with MiXCR anew, one entry per CDR3 protein. The table includes about 570,000 distinct CDR3 sequences, 46% detected once. This TCR came from an adult woman with Graves' disease, either hyperthyroidism or ophthalmopathy (not recorded which). The chain carries TRBV7-2 and TRBJ1-6; a weak D match, TRBD1 (5 bases). Source material: peripheral blood or thyroid tissue (not recorded which). This CDR3 is CARSPGRFYNSPLHF. The CDR3 DNA sequence: TGTGCCAGGAGCCCAGGGCGGTTCTATAATTCACCCCTCCACTTT.